This T cell receptor (beta chain) was observed in a study of blood T cell repertoires in COVID-19. Study details: Samples representing acute and convalescent COVID-19 were sourced from the United States, Italy and Spain.

With V trimmed by 7 bases and J by 4 bases, 9 bases remained unmatched. CDR3 size: 15 residues. Germline CDR1 and CDR2: SNHLY and FYNNEI. Under the authors' procedure: Amplification from reference gene primers served as the basis for estimated nucleated cell counts. Generated by immunoSEQ multiplex PCR, the TCRdb table keeps only in-frame clones and is missing some. For V, J and clone size, that table is used; D and trimming come from the DNA. The repertoire holds more than 95,000 clones, with 70% to 85% as singletons. The chain joins TRBV2 to TRBJ2-2; 7 bases agree with TRBD1. Sample: peripheral blood. The receptor was isolated from a man aged 50 to 59 with acute or convalescent COVID-19. CDR3 DNA sequence: TGTGCCAGCAACTCCGCGCCAGGGGGCACCGGGGAGCTGTTTTTT. Protein: CASNSAPGGTGELFF.